What follows describes a single T cell receptor beta chain. Donors were grouped by their self-reported clinical history. In germline, CDR1 is LNHDA, CDR2 SQIVND (reference sequence). V dropped 5 bases and J dropped 2 bases, with 13 bases sitting between them. The CDR3 is 14 amino acids. This entry comes from a study of blood T cell repertoires in COVID-19. About the study: Samples came from the United States, Italy and Spain, spanning acute and convalescent COVID-19. PBMCs, B-cell-depleted T cells, or T cells were the source of the cDNA or gDNA that made up the material.

Sequencing used immunoSEQ multiplex PCR; TCRdb keeps in-frame clones, though not all of them. The sample lists about 160,000 clones, about 88% occurring once. The sequenced sample was PBMCs or T cells enriched from blood (not recorded which). The chain links TRBV19 to TRBJ2-7; D unresolved. This clonotype originated in a woman in her forties or fifties who had recovered from COVID-19. The CDR3 here is CASSQAYSTYEQYF. CDR3 nucleotide sequence: TGTGCCAGTAGTCAGGCCTACAGTACCTACGAGCAGTACTTC. Full variable domain (outside the CDR3, taken from reference TRBV19 and TRBJ2-7): DGGITQSPKYLFRKEGQNVTLSCEQNLNHDAMYWYRQDPGQGLRLIYYSQIVNDFQKGDIAEGYSVSREKKESFPLTVTSAQKNPTAFYLCASSQAYSTYEQYFGPGTRLTVT.